The rows below give T cell receptor beta chains drawn from one sample of a study of CD8 T cells in Susac syndrome. MiXCR, run by TCRdb on the immunoSEQ multiplex PCR reads, gives a single entry per CDR3 protein. The top ten clones hold 0.075% to 0.1% of a sample with over 120,000 distinct CDR3 sequences, roughly 95% of them seen once. What was sequenced was CD4+ T cells from PBMCs. All receptors derive from a human donor in good health. CDR3s leave out the opening cysteine and the closing phenylalanine or tryptophan. Only some rows state a clone size, as once, few, many or a class for expanded clones.

TRBV6-1	TRBJ2-7	few	ASSRSGTYEQY
TRBV9	TRBJ2-5	.	ASSVEGRGWETQY
TRBV20-1	TRBJ2-1	.	SASGTSSGALSEQF
TRBV7-9	TRBJ2-3	.	ASSTQSTDTQY
TRBV9	TRBJ1-2	.	ASSVGTNYGYT
TRBV28	TRBJ2-1	once	ASRAGGFNEQF
TRBV24-1	TRBJ2-1	.	ATSRTSDNEQF
TRBV7-9	TRBJ2-7	.	ASSLGHRYEQY
TRBV24-1	TRBJ2-3	.	ATSEYTSAYTDTQY
TRBV12-3/TRBV12-4	TRBJ1-2	.	ASSLVHKGNSGYT
TRBV24-1	TRBJ2-2	.	ATRGTGGELF
TRBV23-1	TRBJ2-7	few	ASSPLAGKGYEQY
TRBV12-3/TRBV12-4	TRBJ1-1	.	ASSRQGFGMSDFTEAF
TRBV29-1	TRBJ2-7	few	SPRILHYEQY
TRBV6-1	TRBJ2-2	.	ASSGVWGNTGELF
TRBV5-6	TRBJ2-1	.	ASSATRMASYNEQF
TRBV20-1	TRBJ2-3	.	SASSGSWADTQY
TRBV6-1	TRBJ2-7	.	ASSSGSWYEQY
TRBV4-1	TRBJ2-1	.	ASRGLAGARGHNEQF
TRBV19	TRBJ1-1	.	ASSIRGPGISNTEAF
TRBV20-1	TRBJ2-5	.	SARIVAGQETQY
TRBV12-3/TRBV12-4	TRBJ2-3	.	ASSEFSGSTDTQY